The 3 T cell receptor beta chains listed next were all sequenced from one sample in a study of blood T cells in healthy people across ages. A second roughly 6 to 12 cycle PCR used barcoded and J-beta primers. One entry per CDR3 protein, called by TCRdb with MiXCR from the 5' RACE reads. The table records approximately 960,000 distinct CDR3 sequences, just under 30% of them present only once. These data were likewise used in another study, on T cells of mothers and their children.

The specimen was blood. These receptors originate from a woman aged 40 to 50 in good health.

A remark on this clonotype: The junction shows a germline mismatch at one end, possibly a read error. The chain links TRBV2 to TRBJ2-1; D may be TRBD1 (6 bases). There are 12 residues in the CDR3. Germline CDR1 reads SNHLY; CDR2 reads FYNNEI. The DNA of the CDR3 is TGTGCCAGCAGCCTGACAGGTTATGAGCGGTTCTTC. Its translation is CASSLTGYERFF.

For this clonotype: This could be a read error, since a much larger clone is one nucleotide away. The J gene is TRBJ2-7, the V gene TRBV2; D is ambiguous. V lost 4 bases and J 7 bases, leaving 14 bases between the germline ends. Germline-derived CDR1 and CDR2 are SNHLY and FYNNEI. The CDR3 has 13 amino acids. Written as DNA, the CDR3 is TGTGCCAGCAGTGTTTTGGGCGGCAATGAGCAGTACTTC. Protein sequence: CASSVLGGNEQYF.

Note on this clonotype: Since a much larger clone is just one base distant, this may be a read error. The chain carries TRBV6-5 and TRBJ2-1; 9 positions match TRBD1. Germline lookup yields CDR1 MNHEY and CDR2 SVGAGI. This CDR3 is built from 15 residues. The V gene end was trimmed by 5 bases and the J gene end by 8 bases; junction bases not matched to a gene: 10. CDR3 residues: CASSKTGGRNDEQFF. CDR3 bases: TGTGCCAGCAGTAAAACAGGGGGCAGGAACGATGAGCAGTTCTTC.